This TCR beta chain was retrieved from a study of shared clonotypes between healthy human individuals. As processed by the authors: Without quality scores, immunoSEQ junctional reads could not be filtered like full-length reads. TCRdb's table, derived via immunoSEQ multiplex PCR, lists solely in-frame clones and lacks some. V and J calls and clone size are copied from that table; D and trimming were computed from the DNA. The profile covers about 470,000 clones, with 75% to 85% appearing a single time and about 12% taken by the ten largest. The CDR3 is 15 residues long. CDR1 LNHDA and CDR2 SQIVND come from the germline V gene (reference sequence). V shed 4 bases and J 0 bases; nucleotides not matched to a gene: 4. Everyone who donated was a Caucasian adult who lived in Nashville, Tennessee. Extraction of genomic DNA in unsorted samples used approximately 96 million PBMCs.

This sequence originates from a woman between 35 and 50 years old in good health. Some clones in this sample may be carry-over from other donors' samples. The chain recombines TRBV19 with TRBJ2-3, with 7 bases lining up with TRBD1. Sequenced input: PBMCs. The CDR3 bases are TGTGCCAGTAGTAGAAGGGACAGCAGCACAGATACGCAGTATTTT. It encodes CASSRRDSSTDTQYF.